This entry lists 9 T cell receptor beta chains sequenced from one sample in a study of T cell repertoires in cytomegalovirus infection. TCRdb called the reads again in MiXCR, with one record for every CDR3 protein. The data show 750,000 to 900,000 distinct CDR3 sequences, roughly 29% seen once. Their antigen targets remain unknown. The specimen comprised cultured CD8+ T cells from PBMCs, sampled from culture after CMV antigen stimulation. These receptors were taken from a human donor in good health (CMV status not recorded). Some clones in this sample may be carry-over from other donors' samples.

This chain links TRBV6-5 with TRBJ2-7, with 10 bases aligning to TRBD2. V gave up 5 bases and J gave up 6 bases; unmatched junction bases: 7. CDR1 and CDR2 (germline): MNHEY, SVGAGI. The CDR3 has 14 amino acids. This CDR3 is CASSTGTSVGEQYF. In DNA form, the CDR3 reads TGTGCCAGCAGTACCGGGACTAGCGTGGGCGAGCAGTACTTC.

This clonotype was seen repeatedly, ten times or more. The chain joins TRBV7-8 to TRBJ2-7; a possible D gene is TRBD2 (6 bases). Germline V lookup: CDR1 SGHVS, CDR2 FQNEAQ. The CDR3 is 14 amino acids. Trimming left V 3 bases short and J 2 bases short, with 11 bases between. Written as DNA, the CDR3 is TGTGCCAGCAGCTTGCGGGGCGTCACCTACGAGCAGTACGTC. This translates into CASSLRGVTYEQYV.

V is TRBV5-4 and J is TRBJ2-7; D is tentatively TRBD1 or TRBD2 (5 bases each). With 0 bases removed from V and 0 bases from J, the gap between germline ends came to 16 bases. In germline, CDR1 is SGHNT, CDR2 YYREEE (reference sequence). This CDR3 has 17 residues. CDR3 amino acids: CASSLGGRDLFSYEQYF. In DNA, the CDR3 is TGTGCCAGCAGCTTGGGGGGCAGGGACCTTTTCTCCTACGAGCAGTACTTC.

V is TRBV5-6 and J is TRBJ1-4; D remains ambiguous. The CDR3 is 13 residues long. Germline values: CDR1 SGHDT, CDR2 YYEEEE. Trimming removed 2 bases at V and 2 bases at J, with 4 bases between. The CDR3 loop reads CASSFYTNEKLFF. CDR3 nucleotides: TGTGCCAGCAGCTTTTACACTAATGAAAAACTGTTTTTT.

Ten or more counts support this clonotype. The chain uses TRBV7-2 and TRBJ1-4, with TRBD1 matching over 9 bases. Per the germline V gene, CDR1 is SGHTA and CDR2 is FQGNSA. CDR3 length equals 16 residues. Trimming at V came to 2 bases and at J to 11 bases, leaving 12 bases not matched to a gene. The DNA for the CDR3 is TGTGCCAGCAGCTTATGGACTGACAGGGGGGGTGGTAAACTGTTTTTT. Protein product: CASSLWTDRGGGKLFF.

The chain is built from TRBV11-3 and TRBJ2-3, with 8 bases that match TRBD2. V gave up 2 bases and J gave up 1 base; unmatched junction bases: 5. Germline loops: CDR1 SGHNT, CDR2 YENEEA. The CDR3 is 16 residues long. The CDR3 DNA follows: TGTGCCAGCAGCTTAAATAGCGGGGTAGGCACAGATACGCAGTATTTT. Its translation: CASSLNSGVGTDTQYF.

The rearrangement uses TRBV29-1 and TRBJ2-7; 7 nucleotides agree with TRBD2. Looked up from germline, CDR1 is SQVTM and CDR2 is ANQGSEA. After removal of 0 bases from V and 4 bases from J, the junction contained 9 bases not matched to a gene. CDR3 length: 15 residues. CDR3 in amino acids: CSVEDWQGGGYEQYF. For the CDR3, the DNA is TGCAGCGTTGAAGATTGGCAGGGCGGGGGATACGAGCAGTACTTC.

This clonotype has just a few counts. V is TRBV7-6 and J is TRBJ1-1; 12 nucleotides line up with TRBD1. The CDR3 totals 16 residues. From germline, CDR1 is SGHVS and CDR2 FNYEAQ. V trimming: 4 bases; J trimming: 4 bases; junction bases outside the gene matches: 7. The CDR3 DNA is TGTGCCAGCAGCTATCCGGGACAGGGGGCGGTCACTGAAGCTTTCTTT. It yields the protein CASSYPGQGAVTEAFF.

The chain joins TRBV4-1 to TRBJ1-1, with D tentatively TRBD1 (5 bases). The CDR3 is 15 residues long. CDR1 MGHRA and CDR2 YSYEKL come from the germline V gene. V shed 3 bases and J shed 5 bases, with 16 bases lying between them. In DNA form, the CDR3 reads TGCGCCAGCAGCCAGGTACAGGTGGGAGGGACTGAAGCTTTCTTT. Translating it yields CASSQVQVGGTEAFF.